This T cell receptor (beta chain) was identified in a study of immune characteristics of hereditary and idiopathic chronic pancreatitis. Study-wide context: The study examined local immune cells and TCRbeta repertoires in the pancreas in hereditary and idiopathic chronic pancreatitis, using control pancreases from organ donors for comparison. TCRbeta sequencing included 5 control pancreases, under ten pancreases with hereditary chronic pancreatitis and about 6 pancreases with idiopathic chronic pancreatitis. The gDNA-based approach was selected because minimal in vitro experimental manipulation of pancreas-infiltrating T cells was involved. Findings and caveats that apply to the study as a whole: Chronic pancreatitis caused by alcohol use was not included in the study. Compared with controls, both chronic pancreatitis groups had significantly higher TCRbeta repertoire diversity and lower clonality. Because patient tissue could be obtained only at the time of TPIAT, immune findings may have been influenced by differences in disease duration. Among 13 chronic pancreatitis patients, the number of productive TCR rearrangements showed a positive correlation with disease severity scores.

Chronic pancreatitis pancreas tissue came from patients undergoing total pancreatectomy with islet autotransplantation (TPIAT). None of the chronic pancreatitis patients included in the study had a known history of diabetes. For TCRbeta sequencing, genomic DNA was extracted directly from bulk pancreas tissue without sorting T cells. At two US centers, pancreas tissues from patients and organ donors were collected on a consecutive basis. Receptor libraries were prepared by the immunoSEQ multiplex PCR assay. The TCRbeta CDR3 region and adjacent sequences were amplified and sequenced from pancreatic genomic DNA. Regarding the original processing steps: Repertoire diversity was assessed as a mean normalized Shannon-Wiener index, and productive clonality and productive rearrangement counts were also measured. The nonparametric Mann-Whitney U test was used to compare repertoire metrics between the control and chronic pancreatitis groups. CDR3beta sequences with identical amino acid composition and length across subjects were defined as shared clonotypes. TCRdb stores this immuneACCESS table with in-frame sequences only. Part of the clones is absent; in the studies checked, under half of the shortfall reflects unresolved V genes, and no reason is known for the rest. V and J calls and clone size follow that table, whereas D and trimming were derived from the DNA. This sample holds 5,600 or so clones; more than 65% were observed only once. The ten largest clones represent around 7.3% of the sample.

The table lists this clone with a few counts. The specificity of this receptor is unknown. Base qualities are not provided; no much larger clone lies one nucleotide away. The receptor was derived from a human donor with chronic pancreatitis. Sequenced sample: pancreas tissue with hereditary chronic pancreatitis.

CDR3 region: CAWSVLSGANVLTF. The DNA sequence is as follows: TGTGCCTGGAGTGTACTGTCTGGGGCCAACGTCCTGACTTTC. The V and J segments used are TRBV30 and TRBJ2-6; the D gene assignment is ambiguous. V and J lose 0 bases and 1 base, and a span of 4 bases separates them. The CDR3, from cysteine to phenylalanine, totals 14 residues. Only the CDR3 DNA stays, 42 bases, in frame from base 1. CDR1 and CDR2, looked up from the germline V gene (reference sequence), are GTSNPN and SVGIG. When the CDR3 is completed using the reference TRBV30 and TRBJ2-6 genes on either side, the full variable domain is SQTIHQWPATLVQPVGSPLSLECTVEGTSNPNLYWYRQAAGRGLQLLFYSVGIGQISSEVPQNLSASRPQDRQFILSSKKLLLSDSGFYLCAWSVLSGANVLTFGAGSRLTVL.